Sequencing of this T cell receptor (beta chain) was carried out in a study of blood T cell repertoires in COVID-19. Study information: COVID-19 samples from acute and convalescent phases originated in the United States, Italy and Spain.

Residents of approximately 25 US areas, aged about 18 to 89 years, made up the participants. Trimming took 3 bases from V and 0 from J, leaving 8 bases between them. The V gene's germline CDR1 is LNHNV and CDR2 YYDKDF (reference sequence). CDR3 length equals 15 residues. Measured with immunoSEQ multiplex PCR; TCRdb has only the in-frame clones, and not every one. Among hundreds of thousands of clones listed, about 87% were seen once. The rearrangement links TRBV15 to TRBJ2-2; D unclear. The sequencing sample was made of PBMCs or T cells enriched from blood (not recorded which). The sequence was collected from a woman between 50 and 59 years old who had recovered from COVID-19. In DNA form, the CDR3 reads TGTGCCACCAGCAGTGGCCCGTCGAACACCGGGGAGCTGTTTTTT. Encoded protein: CATSSGPSNTGELFF.